This entry concerns a single T cell receptor beta chain. In this sample, this clone turned up once. This receptor's antigen is unknown. Qualities for individual bases were not recorded, and no much larger clone is one base off. The entry originates in a study of blood T cell repertoires in COVID-19 (dated by TCRdb to the early 2020s). At the level of the whole study: Samples from collaborators originated in the United States, Italy and Spain and spanned both the acute and convalescent phases of COVID-19. Samples came from the ongoing ImmuneRACE study (first 160 participants) plus 1,254 subjects from 6 global collaborators. Where HLA class I and class II types were available, the types were taken from metadata supplied by the sample provider, not from assay-based typing. The prospective study material was composed of cDNA or gDNA derived from T cells, B-cell-depleted T cells, or PBMCs. Subjects who had been exposed to COVID-19, were actively infected with it, or had recovered from it provided the deeply sampled blood TCRbeta repertoires that made up the dataset. Sample metadata almost always included a de-identified subject ID, COVID-19 status, age in years and sex. A freely available public database, intended as a resource for researchers studying the immune response to SARS-CoV-2, is where the repertoires were released. Beyond this particular receptor, the publication reports: How much clinical and demographic metadata was included differed by source and by participant, and the metadata was provided uncurated.

Enrolling through a virtual design, the prospective study's participants ranged in age from roughly 18 to 89 years and lived across roughly 23 United States geographic areas. In the prospective study, cohorts were assigned on the basis of participant-reported clinical history obtained from a screening survey and a study questionnaire. Recovered participants in ImmuneRACE Cohort 3 were defined by two consecutive negative NP/OP PCR tests, clearance by a healthcare professional, or resolution of symptoms. Mobile phlebotomists in the prospective study collected whole blood, serum and a nasopharyngeal or oropharyngeal swab from every participant. Over a roughly 2-month period, participants in the prospective study had the option of providing additional blood draws and questionnaires. Before DNA extraction, blood samples from the prospective study were shipped at room temperature or frozen. The CDR3 runs 14 residues from the cysteine to the phenylalanine. Left in the record is the CDR3 DNA by itself, 42 bases read in frame from the first base.

TCRbeta CDR3 regions were amplified from genomic DNA by means of the immunoSEQ Assay, a bias-controlled multiplex PCR. The source study handled its data this way. Nucleated cell counts per sample were estimated from amplification of reference gene primers within the assay. Sequence reads were collapsed and filtered to measure the absolute abundance of every unique TCRbeta CDR3 rearrangement. For each sample, productive Simpson clonality was calculated as the square root of Simpson's diversity index over productive rearrangements. TCRdb stores this immuneACCESS table with in-frame sequences only. Part of the clones is absent; in the studies checked, under half of the shortfall reflects unresolved V genes, and no reason is known for the rest. The V and J calls and clone size come from that table; D and trimming were worked out from the DNA. The sample yields about 250,000 clones; 85% to 90% were counted once. The top ten clones comprise over 1.5% of the sample.

This receptor was identified in a man aged 35-49 years who had recovered from COVID-19. The sequenced sample consisted of PBMCs or T cells enriched from blood (not recorded which). The V and J segments used are TRBV7-5 and TRBJ2-7; the D call of TRBD1 is as the table states it, not checked on the DNA. TRBV7-5 is a known pseudogene. The CDR3 loop reads CVRSDTGGSYEQYF. In nucleotides, the sequence is TGTGTCAGAAGCGATACAGGGGGCTCCTACGAGCAGTACTTC.